The source of this T cell receptor beta chain is a study of T cells after yellow fever vaccination. Study in general: Any fraction with a low cell number was prepared using SMART-Seq v4 Ultra Low Input.

TCRdb fed the 5' RACE reads into MiXCR, producing one record per CDR3 protein. Among hundreds of thousands of distinct CDR3 sequences listed, approximately 15% were seen once. V gave up 2 bases and J gave up 3 bases, with 11 bases separating them. This CDR3 is built from 14 residues. Germline lookup yields CDR1 KGHSH and CDR2 LQKENI. The specimen comprised PBMCs, sampled on the day of the yellow fever booster vaccination. The chain has TRBV18 and TRBJ2-7; tentatively, D is TRBD1 (5 bases). This receptor was taken from a man aged 25-45 years who received the YFV17D yellow fever vaccine. In DNA form, the CDR3 reads TGTGCCAGCTCACCAACAGGCTCGAACTACGAGCAGTACTTC. Amino acid sequence: CASSPTGSNYEQYF.